The entry that follows covers one TCR beta chain sequence. No antigen is known for it. The data belong to a study of T cells after yellow fever vaccination. Study results and limitations: At around 95% for CD4 and approximately 89% for CD8, most primary-vaccination clones showed up again after the booster. Only a minor proportion of clonotypes was detected across both CD4 and CD8 compartments. Compared with primary, the secondary response was weaker and peaked at day 5, not 15.

Trimming took 3 bases from V and 9 from J, leaving 6 bases between them. This CDR3 spans 11 amino acids. The germline gives CDR1 MNHEY, CDR2 SVGEGT. As TCR cDNA was made by 5'RACE template switching, a universal primer site and UMIs were added. TCRdb re-analysed the 5' RACE reads in MiXCR, keeping a single row per CDR3 protein. The table shows 230,000 or so distinct CDR3 sequences, with around 6.7% occurring only once. The J gene is TRBJ2-1, the V gene TRBV6-2 or TRBV6-3; D is unclear. Sequencing used CD4+ T cells sorted from PBMCs, obtained on the day of the yellow fever booster vaccination. The clonotype originates from a young man who received the YFV17D yellow fever vaccine. In DNA form, the CDR3 reads TGTGCCAGCAGTTATAGCAGTGAGCAGTTCTTC. Translated: CASSYSSEQFF.